These T cell receptor beta chains were read from a single sample in a study of vaccination effects on CD4 cells after COVID-19. Profiling relied on immunoSEQ multiplex PCR, and the TCRdb table lists in-frame clones only, not all of them. The sample holds about 64,000 clones, about 69% seen once. No antigen has been assigned to these receptors. The source material was CD4+ T cells from PBMCs cultured without peptide, sampled before COVID-19 vaccination. These receptors all stem from a human donor who had a prior SARS-CoV-2 infection. Each CDR3 is given with its conserved first and last residue. Each record gives: J gene, D gene, clone size, V gene, CDR3 DNA, CDR3 protein. A D gene is named only where the DNA matches it firmly. Clone sizes are given selectively: once, few, many, or a class where the clone is expanded.

TRBJ2-2	.	.	TRBV7-9	TGTGCCAGCAGCCGCGTTGGAGGGGGTTTGCCCGGGGAGCTGTTTTTT	CASSRVGGGLPGELFF
TRBJ1-2	.	.	TRBV4-2	TGTGCCAGCAGCCAAGATCGCAGCTATGGCTACACCTTC	CASSQDRSYGYTF
TRBJ2-7	.	.	TRBV2	TGTGCCAGCAGTGCATTGGGTGCTGGAGCCTACGAGCAGTACTTC	CASSALGAGAYEQYF
TRBJ2-7	TRBD2	.	TRBV6-1	TGTGCCAGCAGTGGGAGACTAGCGGGTACAATTACCTACGAGCAGTACTTC	CASSGRLAGTITYEQYF
TRBJ2-5	.	.	TRBV12-3/TRBV12-4	TGTGCCAGCAGTCCCGTTCGAGAGACCCAGTACTTC	CASSPVRETQYF
TRBJ2-3	.	.	TRBV5-4	TGTGCCAGCAGCCCAAAGGTAGCTAGCACAGATACGCAGTATTTT	CASSPKVASTDTQYF
TRBJ2-1	TRBD1	few	TRBV5-1	TGCGCCAGCAGTAGGGACAGGTACTACAATGAGCAGTTCTTC	CASSRDRYYNEQFF
TRBJ2-3	.	.	TRBV5-5	TGTGCCAGCGGGACTAGCACAGATACGCAGTATTTT	CASGTSTDTQYF
TRBJ1-6	.	.	TRBV30	TGTGCCTGGAGTGTACATCATAATTCACCCCTCCACTTT	CAWSVHHNSPLHF
TRBJ1-2	.	once	TRBV19	TGTGCCAGTAGTATCCTCCGTCGCGGAGACAACTATGGCTACACCTTC	CASSILRRGDNYGYTF
TRBJ2-7	TRBD2	.	TRBV7-2	TGTGCCAGCAGCTTAGCTGCGACTAGCGGGAGCTCCTACGAGCAGTACTTC	CASSLAATSGSSYEQYF
TRBJ2-2	.	.	TRBV11-1	TGTGCCAGCAGCTTAGTGGGGGCACTCGGGGAGCTGTTTTTT	CASSLVGALGELFF
TRBJ2-3	.	.	TRBV9	TGTGCCAGCAGCGTGTCGGTAGCGGGCACAGATACGCAGTATTTT	CASSVSVAGTDTQYF